The 6 T cell receptor beta chains below all came from one sample that was sequenced in a study of blood T cell repertoires in COVID-19. The protocol was immunoSEQ multiplex PCR, while the TCRdb copy is restricted to in-frame clones and leaves out a portion. The sample has some 150,000 clones, approximately 80% seen once; the top ten hold 10% to 15%. Sequenced input: peripheral blood. The receptors come from a man between 60 and 75 years old with active or convalescent COVID-19.

The rearrangement links TRBV6-1 to TRBJ1-5; D unclear. Germline CDR1 reads MNHNS; CDR2 reads SASEGT. The CDR3 spans 13 residues. The germline V and J ends were trimmed by 6 bases and 1 base, with 7 bases remaining between them. The CDR3 loop reads CASSPGSNQPQHF. The CDR3 DNA is TGTGCCAGCAGCCCGGGGAGCAATCAGCCCCAGCATTTT.

The genes are TRBV4-2 and TRBJ1-1; D not certain. Per the germline V gene, CDR1 is LGHNA and CDR2 is YNFKEQ. The V end was cut by 1 base, the J end by 1 base, with 10 bases between. The CDR3 runs to 15 residues. For the CDR3, the DNA is TGTGCCAGCAGCCAAGGAGCCAGGAAGAACACTGAAGCTTTCTTT. It specifies CASSQGARKNTEAFF.

The chain employs TRBV5-4 and TRBJ1-2; D gene unclear. V dropped 5 bases and J dropped 2 bases, with 10 bases sitting between them. CDR1 and CDR2 from the germline V gene are SGHNT and YYREEE (reference sequence). The CDR3 runs to 13 residues. The CDR3 protein is CASRRDGNYGYTF. The DNA for the CDR3 is TGTGCCAGCAGACGCGACGGGAACTATGGCTACACCTTC.

CDR3 in amino acids: CASNVRETDTQYF. For the CDR3, the DNA is TGTGCCAGCAATGTGCGGGAAACAGATACGCAGTATTTT. This chain uses TRBV5-4 with TRBJ2-3, with a weak D call TRBD2 (6 bases). The CDR3 spans 13 residues. Per germline, CDR1 SGHNT and CDR2 YYREEE (reference sequence). Trimming removed 6 bases from V and 3 bases from J, with 11 bases in between.

The rearrangement uses TRBV6-5 and TRBJ2-1, with 12 nucleotides matching TRBD2. The CDR3 sequence is 14 residues long. The J segment lost 9 bases and the V segment lost 2 bases, leaving 2 bases of the junction unmatched. CDR1 is MNHEY and CDR2 is SVGAGI in the germline V gene. CDR3 residues: CASSYLAGGSEQFF. The CDR3 nucleotides are TGTGCCAGCAGTTACCTAGCGGGAGGGTCTGAGCAGTTCTTC.

The chain recombines TRBV6-2 or TRBV6-3 with TRBJ2-3; 7 nucleotides align to TRBD2. Trimming removed 7 bases from V and 6 bases from J; junction bases left unmatched: 10. This CDR3 region has 14 residues. Germline CDR1 is MNHEY and CDR2 is SVGEGT. CDR3 protein: CASNPGGGSDTQYF. Here the CDR3 DNA reads TGTGCCAGCAACCCGGGGGGTGGATCGGATACGCAGTATTTT.